This is a list of T cell receptor beta chains from one sample in a study of cytotoxic CD8 clonotypes in ibrutinib-treated CLL. Sequenced by immunoSEQ multiplex PCR; TCRdb stores in-frame clones only, minus some. The sample has about 89,000 clones, 70% to 80% seen once; the top ten hold under 35%. The sample in question was PBMCs, obtained after 12 months of ibrutinib treatment. The receptors here all came from a human donor with chronic lymphocytic leukemia. CDR3s include the opening cysteine and the closing phenylalanine or tryptophan. Fields, in order: CDR3 protein, CDR3 DNA, clone size, J gene, CDR3 length, D gene, V gene. The D gene is left open where the match is weak. Clone sizes are given selectively: once, few, many, or a class where the clone is expanded.

cdr3_aa: CASSLLNSLGSPLHF; cdr3_nt: TGTGCCAGCAGCTTGTTGAACAGCCTGGGTTCACCCCTCCACTTT; clone_size: .; j_call: TRBJ1-6; cdr3_length: 15; d_call: .; v_call: TRBV7-9
cdr3_aa: CSAAKGNEQFF; cdr3_nt: TGCAGTGCCGCCAAAGGCAATGAGCAGTTCTTC; clone_size: .; j_call: TRBJ2-1; cdr3_length: 11; d_call: .; v_call: TRBV20-1
cdr3_aa: CASSLDSVTDTQYF; cdr3_nt: TGTGCCAGCAGCTTAGATTCAGTCACAGATACGCAGTATTTT; clone_size: .; j_call: TRBJ2-3; cdr3_length: 14; d_call: .; v_call: TRBV11-3
cdr3_aa: CASSQDPANQPQHF; cdr3_nt: TGTGCCAGCAGCCAAGATCCGGCCAATCAGCCCCAGCATTTT; clone_size: .; j_call: TRBJ1-5; cdr3_length: 14; d_call: .; v_call: TRBV4-2
cdr3_aa: CASSSVGGDNEQFF; cdr3_nt: TGTGCCAGCAGCTCTGTCGGGGGAGACAATGAGCAGTTCTTC; clone_size: .; j_call: TRBJ2-1; cdr3_length: 14; d_call: .; v_call: TRBV4-2
cdr3_aa: CASSSNNRGSCEKLFF; cdr3_nt: TGTGCCAGCAGCTCCAATAACAGGGGTAGTTGTGAAAAACTGTTTTTT; clone_size: once; j_call: TRBJ1-4; cdr3_length: 16; d_call: TRBD1; v_call: TRBV7-2
cdr3_aa: CASSFGQSNGYTF; cdr3_nt: TGTGCCAGCAGTTTTGGGCAATCTAACGGCTACACCTTC; clone_size: few; j_call: TRBJ1-2; cdr3_length: 13; d_call: .; v_call: TRBV28
cdr3_aa: CASSLSGGPNYGYTF; cdr3_nt: TGTGCCAGCAGCTTATCAGGGGGCCCTAACTATGGCTACACCTTC; clone_size: .; j_call: TRBJ1-2; cdr3_length: 15; d_call: TRBD1; v_call: TRBV7-9
cdr3_aa: CSVEKRAGGGEAFF; cdr3_nt: TGCAGCGTTGAAAAAAGGGCAGGGGGTGGTGAAGCTTTCTTT; clone_size: .; j_call: TRBJ1-1; cdr3_length: 14; d_call: TRBD1; v_call: TRBV29-1
cdr3_aa: CASSPGGKQPQHF; cdr3_nt: TGTGCCAGCAGTCCAGGGGGCAAACAGCCCCAGCATTTT; clone_size: .; j_call: TRBJ1-5; cdr3_length: 13; d_call: TRBD1; v_call: TRBV2
cdr3_aa: CASSDKLGYTF; cdr3_nt: TGTGCCAGCAGCGACAAGTTAGGCTACACCTTC; clone_size: .; j_call: TRBJ1-2; cdr3_length: 11; d_call: .; v_call: TRBV6-1
cdr3_aa: CASSSYTGELFF; cdr3_nt: TGTGCCAGCAGTTCCTACACCGGGGAGCTGTTTTTT; clone_size: .; j_call: TRBJ2-2; cdr3_length: 12; d_call: .; v_call: TRBV6-5
cdr3_aa: CSVENTGGGEQYF; cdr3_nt: TGCAGCGTTGAAAACACGGGCGGAGGCGAGCAGTACTTC; clone_size: .; j_call: TRBJ2-7; cdr3_length: 13; d_call: .; v_call: TRBV29-1
cdr3_aa: CAWSRDTLNTEAFF; cdr3_nt: TGTGCCTGGAGTAGGGACACCTTAAACACTGAAGCTTTCTTT; clone_size: .; j_call: TRBJ1-1; cdr3_length: 14; d_call: .; v_call: TRBV30
cdr3_aa: CASSQVFGINSPLHF; cdr3_nt: TGCGCCAGCAGCCAAGTCTTTGGGATTAACTCACCCCTCCACTTT; clone_size: .; j_call: TRBJ1-6; cdr3_length: 15; d_call: .; v_call: TRBV4-1
cdr3_aa: CASSWTGDSSYNEQFF; cdr3_nt: TGTGCCAGCAGTTGGACAGGTGATAGCTCCTACAATGAGCAGTTCTTC; clone_size: once; j_call: TRBJ2-1; cdr3_length: 16; d_call: TRBD1; v_call: TRBV5-6
cdr3_aa: CASSLGQTNTGELFF; cdr3_nt: TGTGCCAGCAGCCTGGGACAGACGAACACCGGGGAGCTGTTTTTT; clone_size: .; j_call: TRBJ2-2; cdr3_length: 15; d_call: TRBD1; v_call: TRBV7-9
cdr3_aa: CASSLLGNTEAFF; cdr3_nt: TGTGCCAGCAGCTTATTAGGAAACACTGAAGCTTTCTTT; clone_size: .; j_call: TRBJ1-1; cdr3_length: 13; d_call: .; v_call: TRBV4-2
cdr3_aa: CASSGQGSSYNSPLHF; cdr3_nt: TGTGCCAGCTCGGGTCAGGGGAGCTCCTATAATTCACCCCTCCACTTT; clone_size: .; j_call: TRBJ1-6; cdr3_length: 16; d_call: .; v_call: TRBV25-1
cdr3_aa: CASSANPWAGGNQPQHF; cdr3_nt: TGTGCCAGCAGCGCAAACCCCTGGGCAGGCGGCAATCAGCCCCAGCATTTT; clone_size: .; j_call: TRBJ1-5; cdr3_length: 17; d_call: .; v_call: TRBV5-6
cdr3_aa: CASSEDRGRYGYTF; cdr3_nt: TGTGCCAGTAGTGAGGACAGGGGACGCTATGGCTACACCTTC; clone_size: few; j_call: TRBJ1-2; cdr3_length: 14; d_call: TRBD1; v_call: TRBV19
cdr3_aa: CASSQDGNSPLHF; cdr3_nt: TGTGCCAGCAGCCAAGATGGTAATTCACCCCTCCACTTT; clone_size: .; j_call: TRBJ1-6; cdr3_length: 13; d_call: .; v_call: TRBV4-2
cdr3_aa: CASQDRTLNQPQHF; cdr3_nt: TGTGCCAGCCAAGACAGGACCCTCAATCAGCCCCAGCATTTT; clone_size: once; j_call: TRBJ1-5; cdr3_length: 14; d_call: .; v_call: TRBV6-6
cdr3_aa: CASSPGDKFYEQYF; cdr3_nt: TGTGCCAGCAGTCCGGGAGATAAGTTCTACGAGCAGTACTTC; clone_size: .; j_call: TRBJ2-7; cdr3_length: 14; d_call: .; v_call: TRBV27
cdr3_aa: CASTFPGPRNEQYF; cdr3_nt: TGTGCCAGCACTTTCCCAGGCCCCCGGAACGAGCAGTACTTC; clone_size: .; j_call: TRBJ2-7; cdr3_length: 14; d_call: .; v_call: TRBV28
cdr3_aa: CAINPGTGSPGTQYF; cdr3_nt: TGTGCCATCAACCCAGGAACGGGAAGTCCGGGGACCCAGTACTTC; clone_size: once; j_call: TRBJ2-5; cdr3_length: 15; d_call: .; v_call: TRBV10-3
cdr3_aa: CASRSLPENTIYF; cdr3_nt: TGTGCCAGCAGGAGTCTTCCGGAAAACACCATATATTTT; clone_size: once; j_call: TRBJ1-3; cdr3_length: 13; d_call: .; v_call: TRBV6-5
cdr3_aa: CASSPSAGNQPQHF; cdr3_nt: TGTGCCAGCTCACCGTCTGCGGGCAATCAGCCCCAGCATTTT; clone_size: few; j_call: TRBJ1-5; cdr3_length: 14; d_call: .; v_call: TRBV18
cdr3_aa: CASRRLAGAFSGYEQYF; cdr3_nt: TGTGCCAGCAGGCGACTAGCGGGGGCCTTCTCCGGATACGAGCAGTACTTC; clone_size: few; j_call: TRBJ2-7; cdr3_length: 17; d_call: TRBD2; v_call: TRBV2
cdr3_aa: CASSSPEGVNTEAFF; cdr3_nt: TGTGCCAGCAGTTCCCCGGAGGGGGTGAACACTGAAGCTTTCTTT; clone_size: .; j_call: TRBJ1-1; cdr3_length: 15; d_call: .; v_call: TRBV6-6
cdr3_aa: CASSSTSGPTAEQYF; cdr3_nt: TGCGCCAGCAGCTCAACTTCGGGACCGACGGCCGAGCAGTACTTC; clone_size: .; j_call: TRBJ2-7; cdr3_length: 15; d_call: .; v_call: TRBV5-1
cdr3_aa: CASSMGADSPLHF; cdr3_nt: TGTGCCAGTAGTATGGGGGCGGACTCACCCCTCCACTTT; clone_size: .; j_call: TRBJ1-6; cdr3_length: 13; d_call: .; v_call: TRBV19
cdr3_aa: CASSWDRINSPLHF; cdr3_nt: TGCGCCAGCAGCTGGGACAGGATTAATTCACCCCTCCACTTT; clone_size: .; j_call: TRBJ1-6; cdr3_length: 14; d_call: TRBD1; v_call: TRBV5-1
cdr3_aa: CSVAASYEQYF; cdr3_nt: TGCAGCGTTGCAGCTTCCTACGAGCAGTACTTC; clone_size: .; j_call: TRBJ2-7; cdr3_length: 11; d_call: .; v_call: TRBV29-1
cdr3_aa: CASSQTGVTEAFF; cdr3_nt: TGTGCCAGCAGCCAAACAGGGGTTACTGAAGCTTTCTTT; clone_size: .; j_call: TRBJ1-1; cdr3_length: 13; d_call: TRBD1; v_call: TRBV11-3
cdr3_aa: CASSPSGGSETQYF; cdr3_nt: TGCGCCAGCAGCCCTAGCGGGGGTTCGGAGACCCAGTACTTC; clone_size: once; j_call: TRBJ2-5; cdr3_length: 14; d_call: TRBD2; v_call: TRBV4-1
cdr3_aa: CAISASYPRSGTSGGRGTDTQYF; cdr3_nt: TGTGCCATCAGTGCGAGTTACCCCCGTTCCGGGACTAGCGGGGGGCGGGGCACAGATACGCAGTATTTT; clone_size: .; j_call: TRBJ2-3; cdr3_length: 23; d_call: TRBD2; v_call: TRBV10-3
cdr3_aa: CASSPGGVAATF; cdr3_nt: TGTGCCAGCAGCCCAGGTGGGGTCGCAGCCACCTTC; clone_size: few; j_call: TRBJ1-2; cdr3_length: 12; d_call: .; v_call: TRBV7-2
cdr3_aa: CASSTDSHEQFF; cdr3_nt: TGTGCCAGCAGCACCGACAGTCATGAGCAGTTCTTC; clone_size: .; j_call: TRBJ2-1; cdr3_length: 12; d_call: .; v_call: TRBV7-3
cdr3_aa: CASSSGQGDTEAFF; cdr3_nt: TGTGCCAGCAGCTCCGGACAGGGGGACACTGAAGCTTTCTTT; clone_size: .; j_call: TRBJ1-1; cdr3_length: 14; d_call: TRBD1; v_call: TRBV7-9
cdr3_aa: CASSSDTRGRALHF; cdr3_nt: TGTGCCAGCAGCTCGGACACGCGGGGTAGGGCCCTCCACTTT; clone_size: .; j_call: TRBJ1-6; cdr3_length: 14; d_call: .; v_call: TRBV7-2
cdr3_aa: CASSDSGDSQFF; cdr3_nt: TGTGCCAGCAGTGACTCGGGGGACTCGCAGTTCTTC; clone_size: .; j_call: TRBJ2-1; cdr3_length: 12; d_call: .; v_call: TRBV6-4
cdr3_aa: CAWRGTGGSPLHF; cdr3_nt: TGTGCCTGGAGGGGGACAGGGGGCTCACCCCTCCACTTT; clone_size: .; j_call: TRBJ1-6; cdr3_length: 13; d_call: TRBD1; v_call: TRBV30
cdr3_aa: CASSYFVSNYGYTF; cdr3_nt: TGTGCCAGCAGTTACTTCGTATCTAACTATGGCTACACCTTC; clone_size: .; j_call: TRBJ1-2; cdr3_length: 14; d_call: .; v_call: TRBV6-6
cdr3_aa: CASRRQHEQFF; cdr3_nt: TGTGCCAGCAGGCGACAGCATGAGCAGTTCTTC; clone_size: .; j_call: TRBJ2-1; cdr3_length: 11; d_call: .; v_call: TRBV6-5
cdr3_aa: CASSPTQGGTQYF; cdr3_nt: TGTGCCAGCAGCCCGACACAGGGGGGGACCCAGTACTTC; clone_size: once; j_call: TRBJ2-5; cdr3_length: 13; d_call: TRBD1; v_call: TRBV7-6
cdr3_aa: CASRRTGGDSPLHF; cdr3_nt: TGTGCCAGCAGAAGGACAGGGGGTGATTCACCCCTCCACTTT; clone_size: .; j_call: TRBJ1-6; cdr3_length: 14; d_call: TRBD1; v_call: TRBV11-3
cdr3_aa: CASGFGNTIYF; cdr3_nt: TGTGCTAGTGGTTTTGGAAACACCATATATTTT; clone_size: .; j_call: TRBJ1-3; cdr3_length: 11; d_call: .; v_call: TRBV12-5
cdr3_aa: CASSRQGRADEQFF; cdr3_nt: TGTGCCAGCAGTCGCCAGGGTAGGGCGGATGAGCAGTTCTTC; clone_size: .; j_call: TRBJ2-1; cdr3_length: 14; d_call: .; v_call: TRBV25-1
cdr3_aa: CASSLAGGSQETQYF; cdr3_nt: TGTGCCAGCAGCTTAGCGGGGGGGAGCCAAGAGACCCAGTACTTC; clone_size: .; j_call: TRBJ2-5; cdr3_length: 15; d_call: TRBD2; v_call: TRBV7-2
cdr3_aa: CAFSDRVAGYTF; cdr3_nt: TGTGCCTTCTCCGACAGGGTCGCTGGCTACACCTTC; clone_size: many; j_call: TRBJ1-2; cdr3_length: 12; d_call: TRBD1; v_call: TRBV30
cdr3_aa: CASKAKIQSYNEQFF; cdr3_nt: TGTGCCAGCAAGGCGAAGATCCAATCCTACAATGAGCAGTTCTTC; clone_size: .; j_call: TRBJ2-1; cdr3_length: 15; d_call: .; v_call: TRBV13
cdr3_aa: CASSPRADEAFF; cdr3_nt: TGTGCCAGTAGCCCGCGAGCAGATGAAGCTTTCTTT; clone_size: .; j_call: TRBJ1-1; cdr3_length: 12; d_call: .; v_call: TRBV19